These 30 T cell receptor beta chains were all obtained from the same sample, sequenced in a study of blood T cells in healthy people across ages. Together with a sample-barcoded 5' primer, a J-beta primer mix was included in a second PCR lasting about 7 to 11 cycles. TCRdb re-called the 5' RACE reads through MiXCR, storing one row per CDR3 protein. Of around 1,800,000 distinct CDR3 sequences listed, approximately 39% are singletons. The sequenced material came from blood. Every receptor here comes from a human donor in good health.

The V gene is TRBV12-3 or TRBV12-4, the J gene TRBJ2-3; D remains ambiguous. The V and J ends lost 3 bases and 2 bases respectively, with 12 bases between them. The CDR3 totals 15 residues. The CDR3 spells CASSFYPADTDTQYF. As DNA, the CDR3 is TGTGCCAGCAGTTTTTACCCGGCAGACACAGATACGCAGTATTTT.

This clonotype was counted a few times. The rearrangement uses TRBV6-5 and TRBJ2-7; TRBD2 matches at 7 bases. In germline, CDR1 is MNHEY, CDR2 SVGAGI. The CDR3 is 14 residues long. V trimming: 7 bases; J trimming: 2 bases; junction bases outside the gene matches: 8. The CDR3: CASNPAGYTYEQYF. The DNA for the CDR3 is TGTGCCAGCAATCCAGCGGGGTACACCTACGAGCAGTACTTC.

The rearrangement uses TRBV9 and TRBJ2-1, with D possibly called TRBD1 or TRBD2 (5 bases each). V dropped 4 bases and J dropped 7 bases, with 15 bases sitting between them. The CDR3 has 14 amino acids. CDR1 is SGDLS and CDR2 is YYNGEE in the germline V gene. The CDR3 sequence is CASSPQGVQNEQFF. In nucleotides, the CDR3 is TGTGCCAGCAGCCCCCAGGGAGTCCAAAATGAGCAGTTCTTC.

This clonotype was counted a few times. The chain is built from TRBV4-3 and TRBJ1-2, with D possibly matching TRBD1 (5 bases). The V gene's germline CDR1 is LGHNA and CDR2 YSLEER. This CDR3 has 16 amino acids. Trimming removed 4 bases from V and 4 bases from J, with 19 bases in between. For the CDR3, the DNA is TGCGCCAGCAGCCGGAGCCCGGGGGTCGAGATCTATGGCTACACCTTC. It yields the protein CASSRSPGVEIYGYTF.

The gene calls are TRBV6-5 and TRBJ2-1; tentatively, D is TRBD2 (6 bases). Germline V gives CDR1 MNHEY, CDR2 SVGAGI. V lost 5 bases to trimming and J lost 6 bases, with 17 bases between them. The CDR3 sequence is 15 residues long. The CDR3 region is CASSPLPSACNEQFF. For the CDR3, the DNA is TGTGCCAGCAGTCCCCTCCCTAGCGCCTGCAATGAGCAGTTCTTC.

This clonotype has more than one count but fewer than ten. This chain connects TRBV11-1 to TRBJ2-1, with TRBD2 as a possible D gene (6 bases). The germline V and J ends were trimmed by 5 bases and 6 bases, with 20 bases remaining between them. The CDR3 has 16 residues. Germline V lookup: CDR1 SGHAT, CDR2 FQDESV (reference sequence). Here the CDR3 DNA reads TGTGCCAGCAGCCGCCTAGATGGAGGGCTCTCCAATGAGCAGTTCTTC. Residues: CASSRLDGGLSNEQFF.

The chain links TRBV6-5 to TRBJ2-3; 14 bases agree with TRBD2. V lost 7 bases, J lost 3 bases, and 3 bases stayed unmatched. CDR1 is MNHEY and CDR2 is SVGAGI in the germline V gene. This CDR3 has 15 amino acids. The CDR3 DNA is TGTGCCAGCAAGACTAGCGGGGGGGGAACAGATACGCAGTATTTT. It yields the protein CASKTSGGGTDTQYF.

This clonotype was seen only a few times. Here the CDR3 DNA reads TGTGCCAGCAGCTTAGGGGACCGCAACAGCAATGAGCAGTTCTTC. This codes for CASSLGDRNSNEQFF. The J gene is TRBJ2-1, the V gene TRBV11-2; the D gene could be TRBD1 or TRBD2 (5 bases each). Germline V CDR1 and CDR2: SGHAT, FQNNGV. The CDR3 loop spans 15 amino acids. V lost 1 base and J 6 bases, leaving 13 bases between the germline ends.

This clonotype was counted only a few times. V gene TRBV29-1 combines with J gene TRBJ2-3; TRBD1 aligns across 10 bases. With 5 bases clipped from V and 2 bases from J, the junction kept 7 bases outside the gene matches. This CDR3 spans 15 amino acids. CDR1 and CDR2 (germline): SQVTM, ANQGSEA. The CDR3 DNA is TGCAGCGTTAAGTGGACAGGGGGTACCACAGATACGCAGTATTTT. It encodes CSVKWTGGTTDTQYF.

A word on this clonotype: A much larger clone differs from this one at a single base, so this may be a read error. The chain carries TRBV29-1 and TRBJ2-5; D is ambiguous. Germline-derived CDR1 and CDR2 are SQVTM and ANQGSEA. This CDR3 contains 14 residues. The CDR3 is CSVEDRRKEEAQYF. The CDR3 nucleotides are TGCAGCGTTGAAGATCGACGGAAAGAAGAGGCCCAGTACTTC.

This clonotype was seen repeatedly, ten times or more. The chain is built from TRBV6-5 and TRBJ2-3, with D maybe TRBD2 (5 bases). V lost 0 bases to trimming and J lost 4 bases, with 5 bases between them. There are 13 residues in the CDR3. The germline CDR1 and CDR2 sequences are MNHEY and SVGAGI. The CDR3 spells CASSYSRADTQYF. The CDR3 DNA sequence: TGTGCCAGCAGTTACTCGAGGGCAGATACGCAGTATTTT.

The V and J genes are TRBV7-9 and TRBJ2-3; D gene unclear. Trimming cost V 5 bases and J 2 bases, with 20 bases left between them. CDR1 and CDR2 from the germline V gene are SEHNR and FQNEAQ (reference sequence). This CDR3 has 17 residues. The CDR3 here is CASSRPSGITSTDTQYF. The CDR3 region has the DNA TGTGCCAGCAGCCGTCCCAGTGGGATCACCTCCACAGATACGCAGTATTTT.

The chain is built from TRBV5-1 and TRBJ1-4; D might be TRBD1 (6 bases). V was pared by 4 bases and J by 12 bases, with 13 bases between. The germline gives CDR1 SGHRS, CDR2 YFSETQ. CDR3 length equals 12 residues. The CDR3 here is CASSLPGQELFF. The CDR3 DNA is TGCGCCAGCAGCCTTCCGGGACAAGAACTGTTTTTT.

The chain carries TRBV7-2 and TRBJ2-3; D gene uncertain. The ends were cut back, 1 base at V and 2 bases at J, with 22 bases in the middle. CDR3 size: 19 residues. Per germline, CDR1 SGHTA and CDR2 FQGNSA. The CDR3, as DNA: TGTGCCAGCAGCTTAGTTTCCCTGAGACGGGCTCGGGTCACAGATACGCAGTATTTT. This codes for CASSLVSLRRARVTDTQYF. The full variable domain, with the rest looked up from reference TRBV7-2 and TRBJ2-3, is GAGVSQSPSNKVTEKGKDVELRCDPISGHTALYWYRQSLGQGLEFLIYFQGNSAPDKSGLPSDRFSAERTGGSVSTLTIQRTQQEDSAVYLCASSLVSLRRARVTDTQYFGPGTRLTVL.

This clonotype occurred a few times. The V call is TRBV29-1, the J call TRBJ1-1; D gene uncertain. CDR1 SQVTM and CDR2 ANQGSEA come from the germline V gene. The CDR3 is 10 amino acids. V dropped 4 bases and J dropped 5 bases, with 5 bases sitting between them. CDR3 DNA sequence: TGCAGCGTTGTTCTGACTGAAGCTTTCTTT. Protein sequence: CSVVLTEAFF. The entire variable domain, with the rest obtained from reference TRBV29-1 and TRBJ1-1, is as follows: SAVISQKPSRDICQRGTSLTIQCQVDSQVTMMFWYRQQPGQSLTLIATANQGSEATYESGFVIDKFPISRPNLTFSTLTVSNMSPEDSSIYLCSVVLTEAFFGQGTRLTVV.

With regard to this clonotype: Possible read error: a much larger clone is one base away. The gene calls are TRBV7-2 and TRBJ2-7; D not resolved. Germline lookup yields CDR1 SGHTA and CDR2 FQGNSA. V gave up 2 bases and J gave up 12 bases, with 20 bases separating them. The CDR3 is 14 amino acids. CDR3 loop: CASSLMRSEETRYF. CDR3 nucleotides: TGTGCCAGCAGCTTAATGCGTAGTGAGGAGACCCGGTACTTC.

This clonotype was counted a few times. This chain links TRBV15 with TRBJ2-4; no clear D gene. Trimming took off 3 bases at V and 1 base at J, with 7 bases between the two ends. The CDR3 spans 14 residues. Germline loops: CDR1 LNHNV, CDR2 YYDKDF (reference sequence). In DNA, the CDR3 is TGTGCCACCAGCAGGGCAGACGCCAAAAACATTCAGTACTTC. Amino acids: CATSRADAKNIQYF.

This clonotype showed up just a few times. The chain links TRBV29-1 to TRBJ2-4, with D maybe TRBD2 (7 bases). The CDR3 is 15 amino acids. V was pared by 5 bases and J by 1 base, with 15 bases between. From germline, CDR1 is SQVTM and CDR2 ANQGSEA. The CDR3 coding sequence is TGCAGCGTTACGTTTAGGGGGGGCGCCAAAAACATTCAGTACTTC. Its translation: CSVTFRGGAKNIQYF.

This clonotype was seen a few times. J is TRBJ2-7 and V is TRBV10-3, with D tentatively TRBD2 (6 bases). Germline values: CDR1 ENHRY, CDR2 SYGVKD. The CDR3 extends over 14 amino acids. Trimming pared 10 bases from V and 4 bases from J, leaving 20 bases between. CDR3 residues: CATAGGTPPYEQYF. DNA of the CDR3: TGTGCCACCGCGGGCGGGACGCCTCCATACGAGCAGTACTTC.

V gene TRBV29-1 combines with J gene TRBJ2-3; 11 bases map to TRBD1. With 5 bases clipped from V and 5 bases from J, the junction kept 6 bases outside the gene matches. The germline gives CDR1 SQVTM, CDR2 ANQGSEA. The CDR3 consists of 14 residues. The CDR3 DNA follows: TGCAGCGTTTCCGGGACAGGGGGATTAGATACGCAGTATTTT. Encoded protein: CSVSGTGGLDTQYF.

This clonotype was detected a few times. V gene TRBV7-2 combines with J gene TRBJ2-1; 7 bases map to TRBD1. The CDR3 has 14 residues. Germline CDR1 reads SGHTA; CDR2 reads FQGNSA. V shed 11 bases and J 2 bases; nucleotides not matched to a gene: 9. The CDR3 sequence is CASEYGTAYNEQFF. CDR3 bases: TGTGCCTCCGAATACGGGACAGCCTACAATGAGCAGTTCTTC. The variable domain in full, completed from reference TRBV7-2 and TRBJ2-1, reads GAGVSQSPSNKVTEKGKDVELRCDPISGHTALYWYRQSLGQGLEFLIYFQGNSAPDKSGLPSDRFSAERTGGSVSTLTIQRTQQEDSAVYLCASEYGTAYNEQFFGPGTRLTVL.

The gene calls are TRBV29-1 and TRBJ2-5, with TRBD2 matching 13 bases. The CDR3 totals 14 residues. V shed 4 bases, J shed 11 bases, and the junction held 10 bases outside the gene matches. Germline loops: CDR1 SQVTM, CDR2 ANQGSEA. The CDR3, as DNA: TGCAGCGTTGTAGGGACTAGCGGGGCCAATGAGCAGTACTTC. Its protein product is CSVVGTSGANEQYF.

The chain has TRBV20-1 and TRBJ2-3; no reliable D call. Trimming stripped 0 bases from V and 6 bases from J, with 19 bases between. The CDR3 extends over 16 amino acids. CDR1 and CDR2 (germline): DFQATT, SNEGSKA (reference sequence). CDR3 sequence (DNA): TGCAGTGCTAGAGATCGCCGACGAGTGTCAATTGATACGCAGTATTTT. This codes for CSARDRRRVSIDTQYF.

V usage is TRBV4-2 and J usage is TRBJ1-6; TRBD1 agrees at 7 bases. The germline CDR1 and CDR2 sequences are LGHNA and YNFKEQ. V was clipped by 2 bases and J by 8 bases; unmatched bases: 9. CDR3 length: 16 residues. The CDR3 region is CASSQTGVQTHSPLHF. The CDR3 bases are TGTGCCAGCAGCCAAACAGGGGTGCAAACCCATTCACCCCTCCACTTT.

This clonotype has a handful of counts. This sequence joins TRBV4-3 and TRBJ1-1; D is unresolved. V shed 0 bases and J shed 2 bases, with 10 bases lying between them. CDR3 size: 15 residues. Germline loops: CDR1 LGHNA, CDR2 YSLEER. The CDR3 DNA follows: TGCGCCAGCAGCCAAGATAGGGCTACTAACACTGAAGCTTTCTTT. Translated: CASSQDRATNTEAFF.

The chain is built from TRBV6-1 and TRBJ2-7, with D uncertain. V lost 3 bases, J lost 5 bases, and 8 bases lay in between. Germline values: CDR1 MNHNS, CDR2 SASEGT. The CDR3 consists of 12 residues. The CDR3 DNA follows: TGTGCCAGCAGTGACTATAGGAACGAGCAGTACTTC. Its protein product is CASSDYRNEQYF.

The rearrangement joins TRBV10-3 to TRBJ2-7; TRBD2 matches at 8 bases. With 4 bases clipped from V and 6 bases from J, the junction kept 8 bases outside the gene matches. Germline CDR1 and CDR2: ENHRY and SYGVKD. This CDR3 spans 14 amino acids. The CDR3 protein is CAISAPPGGGEQYF. The DNA for the CDR3 is TGTGCCATCAGTGCTCCCCCGGGGGGGGGCGAGCAGTACTTC.

This clonotype was found a few times. The J gene is TRBJ2-7, the V gene TRBV6-5; D possibly matches TRBD1 or TRBD2 (5 bases each). V lost 6 bases and J 6 bases, leaving 15 bases between the germline ends. Germline V gene sequence: CDR1 MNHEY, CDR2 SVGAGI. The CDR3 sequence is 13 residues long. CDR3 in DNA: TGTGCCAGCAGCCTTTGGTGGGGGAGCGAGCAGTACTTC. Its protein is CASSLWWGSEQYF.

Of note for this clonotype: The junction does not match germline at one end; this may be a read error. The CDR3 here is CASRRSYGQYF. The CDR3, as DNA: TGTGCCAGCAGGCGTTCCTACGGGCAGTACTTC. The gene calls are TRBV12-3 or TRBV12-4 and TRBJ2-7, with D unresolved. The CDR3 has 11 amino acids.

The chain couples TRBV29-1 to TRBJ2-3; D uncertain. Germline assignment: CDR1 SQVTM and CDR2 ANQGSEA. V was pared by 0 bases and J by 2 bases, with 15 bases between. The CDR3 runs 16 residues. The CDR3 is CSVEDSLDAYTDTQYF. As DNA, the CDR3 is TGCAGCGTTGAAGATTCACTTGACGCGTACACAGATACGCAGTATTTT.